The entry below gives a single T cell receptor (beta chain) sequence along with its context. This sample stems from a study of CD8 T cells in Susac syndrome. It was with random hexamers that roughly 0.5 to 1 ug RNA was reverse transcribed. Amplification of TCR beta CDR3 across 54 Vbeta and 13 Jbeta was performed with immunoSEQ multiplex PCR. TCRdb re-analysed the immunoSEQ multiplex PCR reads in MiXCR, keeping a single row per CDR3 protein. The sample holds 40,000 to 55,000 distinct CDR3 sequences; 85% to 95% are singletons and the top ten take roughly 0.5%. This CDR3 is 13 amino acids long. The V gene's germline CDR1 is GTSNPN and CDR2 SVGIG (reference sequence). V gave up 5 bases and J gave up 6 bases, with 13 bases separating them. Sequencing of TCR beta was undertaken in CD8+ and CD4+ T cells derived from blood. The multiple sclerosis control cohort comprised treatment-naive individuals presenting with stable or active relapsing-remitting disease. TEMRA cells were FACS-enriched, unlike CD8+ and CD4+ T cells, which were negatively isolated.

The chain links TRBV30 to TRBJ2-2, with D maybe TRBD2 (5 bases). The clonotype originates from a human donor with multiple sclerosis. The sample was CD8+ T cells from PBMCs. The CDR3 spells CAWQATGSGELFF. CDR3 in DNA: TGTGCCTGGCAAGCAACGGGGTCCGGGGAGCTGTTTTTT.